The T cell receptor (beta chain) under discussion was sequenced for a study of blood T cell repertoires in COVID-19. Across the study: Donors in the United States, Italy and Spain gave samples during acute or convalescent COVID-19.

The CDR3 covers 16 residues. Germline trimming cut 5 bases from V and 3 bases from J; bases unmatched to any gene: 8. CDR1 LNHNV and CDR2 YYDKDF come from the germline V gene (reference sequence). TCRdb keeps only in-frame clones here, not all; method: immunoSEQ multiplex PCR. The data hold a few hundred thousand clones, with 89% observed a single time. This sequence joins TRBV15 and TRBJ1-4; 8 nucleotides match TRBD1. Material for sequencing was peripheral blood. The TCR was taken from a man in his fifties or sixties with acute or convalescent COVID-19. CDR3 sequence reads: CATSGTGTGANEKLFF. In DNA form, the CDR3 reads TGTGCCACCAGCGGGACCGGGACAGGAGCTAATGAAAAACTGTTTTTT.